This TCR beta chain was observed in a study of T cells after yellow fever vaccination. The CDR3 covers 15 residues. Germline V lookup: CDR1 GTSNPN, CDR2 SVGIG (reference sequence). V dropped 0 bases and J dropped 5; count of bases not matched to a gene: 7. Study-wide results and limits: Overall, a small share of clonotypes was seen in both CD4 and CD8 compartments. Primary-vaccination clones mostly resurfaced post-booster (around 95% CD4, just under 90% CD8).

Template-switching 5'RACE yielded the TCR cDNA; a universal primer site and UMIs were added in the process. One entry per CDR3 protein results from TCRdb running MiXCR on the 5' RACE reads. The data contain about 250,000 distinct CDR3 sequences, roughly 3.7% of them singletons. This clonotype was seen repeatedly, ten times or more. Its antigen is undetermined. Material: PBMCs, obtained 15 days after the yellow fever booster vaccination. The origin of this receptor is a man aged 18 to 29 who received the YFV17D yellow fever vaccine. This chain uses TRBV30 with TRBJ1-1; 9 bases agree with TRBD1. In DNA form, the CDR3 reads TGTGCCTGGAGTGTGGGGGACAGGGTTCGGACTGAAGCTTTCTTT. Residues: CAWSVGDRVRTEAFF.